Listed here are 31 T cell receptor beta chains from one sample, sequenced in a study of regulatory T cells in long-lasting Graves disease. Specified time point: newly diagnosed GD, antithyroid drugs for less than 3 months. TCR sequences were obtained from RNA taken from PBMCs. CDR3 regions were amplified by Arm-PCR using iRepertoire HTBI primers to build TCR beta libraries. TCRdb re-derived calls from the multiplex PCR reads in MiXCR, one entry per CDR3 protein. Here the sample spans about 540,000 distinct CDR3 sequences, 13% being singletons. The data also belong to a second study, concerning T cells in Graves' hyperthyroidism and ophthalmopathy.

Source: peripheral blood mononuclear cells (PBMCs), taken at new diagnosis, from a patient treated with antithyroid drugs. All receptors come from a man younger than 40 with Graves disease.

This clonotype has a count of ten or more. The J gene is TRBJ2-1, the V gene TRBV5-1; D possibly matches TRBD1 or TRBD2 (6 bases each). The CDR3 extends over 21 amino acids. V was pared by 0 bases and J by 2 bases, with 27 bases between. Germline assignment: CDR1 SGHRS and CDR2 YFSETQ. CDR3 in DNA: TGCGCCAGCAGCTTGGTGAAAGCGAGTCATGGCCTAGGGGGGACCTACAATGAGCAGTTCTTC. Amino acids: CASSLVKASHGLGGTYNEQFF.

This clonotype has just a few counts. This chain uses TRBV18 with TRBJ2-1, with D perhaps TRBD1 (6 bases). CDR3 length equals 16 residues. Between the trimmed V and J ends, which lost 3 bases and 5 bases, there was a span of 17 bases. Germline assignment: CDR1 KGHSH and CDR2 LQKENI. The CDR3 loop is CASSPLVGQTHNEQFF. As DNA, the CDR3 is TGTGCCAGCTCACCCTTAGTCGGACAGACCCACAATGAGCAGTTCTTC.

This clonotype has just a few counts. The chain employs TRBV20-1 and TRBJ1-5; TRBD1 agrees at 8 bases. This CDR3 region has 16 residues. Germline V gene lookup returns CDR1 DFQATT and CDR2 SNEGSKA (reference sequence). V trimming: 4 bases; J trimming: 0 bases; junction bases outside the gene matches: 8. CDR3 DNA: TGCAGTGCTACTCGCCAGGGGGCGGATAGCAATCAGCCCCAGCATTTT. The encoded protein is CSATRQGADSNQPQHF.

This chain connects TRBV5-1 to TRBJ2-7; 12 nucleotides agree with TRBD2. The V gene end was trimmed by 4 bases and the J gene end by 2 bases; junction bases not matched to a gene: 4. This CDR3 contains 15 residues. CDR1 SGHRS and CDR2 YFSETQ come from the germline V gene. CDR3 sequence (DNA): TGCGCCAGCAGCACCGCTAGCGGGAGGGCCTACGAGCAGTACTTC. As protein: CASSTASGRAYEQYF.

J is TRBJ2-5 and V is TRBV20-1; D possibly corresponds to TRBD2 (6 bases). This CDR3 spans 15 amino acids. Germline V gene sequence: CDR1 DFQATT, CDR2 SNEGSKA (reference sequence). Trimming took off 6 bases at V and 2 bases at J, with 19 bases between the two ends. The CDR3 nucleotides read TGCAGTGCCACTTCGGAGGGAGCGTCACAAGAGACCCAGTACTTC. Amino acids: CSATSEGASQETQYF.

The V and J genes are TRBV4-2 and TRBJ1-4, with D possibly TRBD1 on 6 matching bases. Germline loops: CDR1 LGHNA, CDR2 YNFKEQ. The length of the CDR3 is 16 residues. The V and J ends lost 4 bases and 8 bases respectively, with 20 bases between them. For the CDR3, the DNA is TGTGCCAGCAGCCCACAGGGTTTAGCAGGCCCGGAAAAACTGTTTTTT. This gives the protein CASSPQGLAGPEKLFF.

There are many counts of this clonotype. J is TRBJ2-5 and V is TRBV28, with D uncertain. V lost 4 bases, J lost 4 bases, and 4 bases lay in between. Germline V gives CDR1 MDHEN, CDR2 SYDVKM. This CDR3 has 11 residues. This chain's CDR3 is CASSSRETQYF. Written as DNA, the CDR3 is TGTGCCAGCAGTTCGAGAGAGACCCAGTACTTC.

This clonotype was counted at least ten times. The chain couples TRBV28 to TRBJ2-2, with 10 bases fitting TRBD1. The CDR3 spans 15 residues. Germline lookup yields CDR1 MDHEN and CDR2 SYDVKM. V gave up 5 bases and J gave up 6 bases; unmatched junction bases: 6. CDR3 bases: TGTGCCAGCAGTCCTAAAGGGACAGGGGCCGGGGAGCTGTTTTTT. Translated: CASSPKGTGAGELFF.

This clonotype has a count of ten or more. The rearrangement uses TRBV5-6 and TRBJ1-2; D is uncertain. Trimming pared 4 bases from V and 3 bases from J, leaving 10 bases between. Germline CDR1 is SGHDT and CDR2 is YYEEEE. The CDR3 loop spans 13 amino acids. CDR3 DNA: TGTGCCAGCAGCCCCGGTCCTGACTATGGCTACACCTTC. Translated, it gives CASSPGPDYGYTF.

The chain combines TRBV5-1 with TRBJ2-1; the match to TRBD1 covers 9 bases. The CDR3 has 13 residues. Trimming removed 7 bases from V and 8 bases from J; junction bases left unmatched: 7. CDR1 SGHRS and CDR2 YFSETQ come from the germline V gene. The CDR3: CASRGTGRYEQFF. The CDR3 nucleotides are TGCGCCAGCCGGGGGACAGGGAGGTATGAGCAGTTCTTC. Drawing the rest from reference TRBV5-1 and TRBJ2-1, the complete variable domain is KAGVTQTPRYLIKTRGQQVTLSCSPISGHRSVSWYQQTPGQGLQFLFEYFSETQRNKGNFPGRFSGRQFSNSRSEMNVSTLELGDSALYLCASRGTGRYEQFFGPGTRLTVL.

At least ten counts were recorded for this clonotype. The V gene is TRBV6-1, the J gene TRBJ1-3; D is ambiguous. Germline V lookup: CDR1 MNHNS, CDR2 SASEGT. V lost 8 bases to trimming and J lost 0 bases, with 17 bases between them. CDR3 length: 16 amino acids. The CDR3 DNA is TGTGCCAGCCGAAAAGTAGTCAGTGACTCTGGAAACACCATATATTTT. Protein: CASRKVVSDSGNTIYF.

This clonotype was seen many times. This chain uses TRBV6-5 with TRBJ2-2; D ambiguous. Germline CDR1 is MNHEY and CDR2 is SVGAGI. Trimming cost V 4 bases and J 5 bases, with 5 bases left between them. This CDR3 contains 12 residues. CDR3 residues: CASSFRTGELFF. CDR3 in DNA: TGTGCCAGCAGTTTCCGTACCGGGGAGCTGTTTTTT.

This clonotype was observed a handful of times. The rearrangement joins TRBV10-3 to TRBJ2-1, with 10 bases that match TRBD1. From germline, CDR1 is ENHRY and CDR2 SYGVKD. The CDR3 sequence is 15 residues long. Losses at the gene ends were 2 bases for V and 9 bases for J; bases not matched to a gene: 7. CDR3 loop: CAISEKGQGIGEQFF. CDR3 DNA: TGTGCCATCAGTGAGAAGGGACAGGGGATAGGTGAGCAGTTCTTC.

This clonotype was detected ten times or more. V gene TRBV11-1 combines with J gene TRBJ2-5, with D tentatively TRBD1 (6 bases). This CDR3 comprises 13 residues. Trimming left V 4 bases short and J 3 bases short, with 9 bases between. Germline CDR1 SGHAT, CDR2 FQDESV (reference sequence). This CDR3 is CASSSQGEETQYF. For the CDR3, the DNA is TGTGCCAGCAGCTCACAGGGTGAAGAGACCCAGTACTTC.

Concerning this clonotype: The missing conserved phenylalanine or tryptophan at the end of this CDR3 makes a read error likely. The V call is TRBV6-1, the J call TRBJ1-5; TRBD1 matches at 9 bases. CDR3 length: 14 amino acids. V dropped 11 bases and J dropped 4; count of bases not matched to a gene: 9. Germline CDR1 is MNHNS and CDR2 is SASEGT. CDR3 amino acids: CAGQDRGGNQPQHL. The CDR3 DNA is TGTGCCGGCCAGGACAGGGGTGGGAATCAGCCCCAGCATCTT.

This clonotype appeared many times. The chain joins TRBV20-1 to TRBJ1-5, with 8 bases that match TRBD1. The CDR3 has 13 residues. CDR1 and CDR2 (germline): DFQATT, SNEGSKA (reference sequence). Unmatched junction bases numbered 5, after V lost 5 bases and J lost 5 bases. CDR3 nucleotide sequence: TGCAGTGCTGGACAGGGCCACTATCAGCCCCAGCATTTT. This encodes CSAGQGHYQPQHF.

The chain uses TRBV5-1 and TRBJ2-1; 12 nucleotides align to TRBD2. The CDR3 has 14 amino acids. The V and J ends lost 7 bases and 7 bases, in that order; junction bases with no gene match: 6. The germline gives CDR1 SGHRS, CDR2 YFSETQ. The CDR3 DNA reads TGCGCCAGCGTACCGGGACTAGCGGGTAATGAGCAGTTCTTC. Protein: CASVPGLAGNEQFF.

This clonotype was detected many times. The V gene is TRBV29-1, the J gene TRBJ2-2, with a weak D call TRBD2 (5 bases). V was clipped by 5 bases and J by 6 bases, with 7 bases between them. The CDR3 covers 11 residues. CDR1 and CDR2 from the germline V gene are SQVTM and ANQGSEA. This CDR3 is CSVRTSGELFF. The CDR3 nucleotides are TGCAGCGTTCGGACTTCCGGGGAGCTGTTTTTT.

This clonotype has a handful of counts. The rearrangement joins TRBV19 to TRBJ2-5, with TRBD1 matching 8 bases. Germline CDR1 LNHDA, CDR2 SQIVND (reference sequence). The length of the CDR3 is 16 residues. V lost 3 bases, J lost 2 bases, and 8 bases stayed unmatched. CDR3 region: CASSIAGTGFQETQYF. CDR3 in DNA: TGTGCCAGTAGTATCGCCGGGACAGGTTTTCAAGAGACCCAGTACTTC.

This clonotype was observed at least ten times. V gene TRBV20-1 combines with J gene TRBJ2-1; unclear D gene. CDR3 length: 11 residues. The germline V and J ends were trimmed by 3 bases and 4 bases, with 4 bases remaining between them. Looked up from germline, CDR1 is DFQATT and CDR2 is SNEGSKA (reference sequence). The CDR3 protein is CSARIYNEQFF. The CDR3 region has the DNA TGCAGTGCTAGGATTTACAATGAGCAGTTCTTC.

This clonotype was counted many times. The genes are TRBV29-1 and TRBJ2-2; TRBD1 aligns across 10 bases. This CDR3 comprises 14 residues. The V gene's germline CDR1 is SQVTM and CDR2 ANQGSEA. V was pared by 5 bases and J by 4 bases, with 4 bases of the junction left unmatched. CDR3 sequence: CSVPGQGSTGELFF. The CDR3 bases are TGCAGCGTTCCGGGACAGGGGAGCACCGGGGAGCTGTTTTTT.

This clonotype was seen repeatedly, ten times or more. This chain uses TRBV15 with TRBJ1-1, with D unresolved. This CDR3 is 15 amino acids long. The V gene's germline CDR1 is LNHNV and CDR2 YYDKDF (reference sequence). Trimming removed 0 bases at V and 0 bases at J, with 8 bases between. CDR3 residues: CATSRDRNLNTEAFF. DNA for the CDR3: TGTGCCACCAGCAGAGACCGGAATTTGAACACTGAAGCTTTCTTT.

CDR3 region: CASSLLLGYGYTF. Here the CDR3 DNA reads TGTGCCAGCAGTTTATTGCTCGGGTATGGCTACACCTTC. The chain has TRBV28 and TRBJ1-2; no reliable D call. The CDR3 totals 13 residues. Germline assignment: CDR1 MDHEN and CDR2 SYDVKM. Trimming cost V 1 base and J 5 bases, with 8 bases left between them.

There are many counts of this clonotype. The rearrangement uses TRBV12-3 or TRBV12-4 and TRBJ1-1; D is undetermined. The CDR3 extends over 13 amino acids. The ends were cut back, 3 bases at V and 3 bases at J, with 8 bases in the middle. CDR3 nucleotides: TGTGCCAGCAGTTTCGGCCGCGACACTGAAGCTTTCTTT. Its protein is CASSFGRDTEAFF.

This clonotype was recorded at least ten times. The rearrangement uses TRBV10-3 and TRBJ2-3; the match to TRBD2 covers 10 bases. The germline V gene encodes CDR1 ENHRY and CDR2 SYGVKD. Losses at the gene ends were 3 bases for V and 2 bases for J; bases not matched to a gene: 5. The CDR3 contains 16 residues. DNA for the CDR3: TGTGCCATCAGTGATACTAGCGGGAAAACCACAGATACGCAGTATTTT. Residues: CAISDTSGKTTDTQYF.

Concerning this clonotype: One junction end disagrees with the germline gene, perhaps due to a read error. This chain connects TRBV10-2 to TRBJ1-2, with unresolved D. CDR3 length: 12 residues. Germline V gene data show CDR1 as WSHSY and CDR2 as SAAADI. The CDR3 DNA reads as TGCGCCAGAAGTGAACATAACTATGGCTACACCTTC. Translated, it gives CARSEHNYGYTF.

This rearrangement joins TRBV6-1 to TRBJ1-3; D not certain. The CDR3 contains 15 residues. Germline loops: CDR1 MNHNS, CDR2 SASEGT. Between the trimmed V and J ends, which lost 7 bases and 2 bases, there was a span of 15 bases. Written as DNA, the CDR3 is TGTGCCAGCACCCCGTCCAGAAGGGCTGGAAACACCATATATTTT. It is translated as CASTPSRRAGNTIYF.

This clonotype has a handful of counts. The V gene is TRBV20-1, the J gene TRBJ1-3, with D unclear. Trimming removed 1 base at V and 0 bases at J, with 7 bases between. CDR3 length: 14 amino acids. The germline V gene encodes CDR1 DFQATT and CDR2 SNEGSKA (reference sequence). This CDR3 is CSARVPGSGNTIYF. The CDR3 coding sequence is TGCAGTGCTAGAGTGCCGGGCTCTGGAAACACCATATATTTT.

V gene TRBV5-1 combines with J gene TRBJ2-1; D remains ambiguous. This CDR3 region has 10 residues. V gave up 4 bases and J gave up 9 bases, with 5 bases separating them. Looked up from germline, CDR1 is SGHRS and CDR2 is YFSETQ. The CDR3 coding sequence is TGCGCCAGCAGCGGGGTTGAGCAGTTCTTC. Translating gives CASSGVEQFF.

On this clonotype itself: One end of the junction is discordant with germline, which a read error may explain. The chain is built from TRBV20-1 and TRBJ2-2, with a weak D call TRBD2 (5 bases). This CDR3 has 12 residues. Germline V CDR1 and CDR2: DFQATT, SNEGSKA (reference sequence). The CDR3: CSVRPEPGELLF. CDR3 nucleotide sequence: TGCAGTGTGCGGCCGGAGCCCGGGGAGCTGCTTTTT.

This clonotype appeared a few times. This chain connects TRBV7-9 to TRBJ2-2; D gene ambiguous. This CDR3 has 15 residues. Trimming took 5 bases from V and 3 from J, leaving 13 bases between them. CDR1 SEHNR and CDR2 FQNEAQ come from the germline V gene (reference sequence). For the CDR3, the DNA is TGTGCCAGCAGCCGTGGGAAGTCTGACACCGGGGAGCTGTTTTTT. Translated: CASSRGKSDTGELFF.